One and the same sample provided the 16 T cell receptor beta chains below, sequenced in a study. MiXCR, run by TCRdb on the RT-PCR reads, gives a single entry per CDR3 protein. There are almost 700,000 distinct CDR3 sequences in the sample; 12% to 15% occur only once, and roughly 4% lies in the top ten. Sequenced input: memory CD4+ T cells from blood. The receptors stem from a female donor in good health, serving as a healthy control.

This clonotype was detected many times. This chain connects TRBV29-1 to TRBJ2-1; D is possibly TRBD1 (5 bases). The germline CDR1 and CDR2 sequences are SQVTM and ANQGSEA. V lost 4 bases to trimming and J lost 8 bases, with 18 bases between them. This CDR3 has 14 amino acids. CDR3 DNA: TGCAGCGTTGTAAGGGAAGGGGTGGTCGATGAGCAGTTCTTC. This translates into CSVVREGVVDEQFF.

The J gene is TRBJ1-5, the V gene TRBV15; 12 nucleotides agree with TRBD1. V dropped 5 bases and J dropped 4; count of bases not matched to a gene: 3. Germline V lookup: CDR1 LNHNV, CDR2 YYDKDF (reference sequence). The CDR3 runs 15 residues. CDR3 sequence: CATSSGQGANQPQHF. The CDR3 nucleotides are TGTGCCACCAGCTCGGGACAGGGGGCGAATCAGCCCCAGCATTTT.

This clonotype has just one count. Possible read error: a much larger clone is one base away. The chain carries TRBV5-5 and TRBJ1-6; no definite D call. The germline V gene encodes CDR1 SGHKS and CDR2 YYEKEE (reference sequence). The CDR3 has 16 amino acids. The CDR3 DNA sequence: TGTGACAGCAGCTTTACTTCGACGACGGGCCGTTCACCCCTCCACTTT. This translates into CDSSFTSTTGRSPLHF.

This clonotype was detected many times. This chain links TRBV10-3 with TRBJ2-1, with 15 bases lining up with TRBD2. Germline V CDR1 and CDR2: ENHRY, SYGVKD. V shed 7 bases, J shed 10 bases, and the junction held 11 bases outside the gene matches. The CDR3 covers 16 residues. Written as DNA, the CDR3 is TGTGCCATCAATACCCACGTTGGGACTAGCGGGAGGGAGCAGTTCTTC. It specifies CAINTHVGTSGREQFF.

This clonotype was seen only a few times. The CDR3 coding sequence is TGTGCCAGCAGCTTAGATGTGAGGAGCTACACCTTC. This encodes CASSLDVRSYTF. This chain links TRBV7-2 with TRBJ1-2; D call uncertain. The V and J ends lost 1 base and 9 bases respectively, with 9 bases between them. Germline assignment: CDR1 SGHTA and CDR2 FQGNSA. The CDR3 consists of 12 residues.

The chain links TRBV12-3 or TRBV12-4 to TRBJ1-1, with D hard to call. The CDR3 is made up of 13 amino acids. With 3 bases removed from V and 10 bases from J, the gap between germline ends came to 15 bases. For the CDR3, the DNA is TGTGCCAGCAGTTTTACCGGGCCCCTGGGAGCTTTCTTT. It translates to CASSFTGPLGAFF.

This clonotype was observed a handful of times. The chain is built from TRBV7-2 and TRBJ1-5; 9 nucleotides agree with TRBD1. The CDR3 has 15 residues. Germline V lookup: CDR1 SGHTA, CDR2 FQGNSA. Losses at the gene ends were 5 bases for V and 6 bases for J; bases not matched to a gene: 8. The CDR3 bases are TGTGCCAGCAGCCAGGGACAGGGTTCCCTTCAGCCCCAGCATTTT. Protein product: CASSQGQGSLQPQHF.

This clonotype was counted ten times or more. The chain employs TRBV4-3 and TRBJ1-5; D ambiguous. V lost 0 bases and J 7 bases, leaving 7 bases between the germline ends. Germline assignment: CDR1 LGHNA and CDR2 YSLEER. The CDR3 has 13 amino acids. DNA for the CDR3: TGCGCCAGCAGCCAAGACCTCCGCCAGCCCCAGCATTTT. Amino acids: CASSQDLRQPQHF.

The chain uses TRBV6-2 or TRBV6-3 and TRBJ1-1, with unresolved D. CDR1 MNHEY and CDR2 SVGEGT come from the germline V gene. The CDR3 covers 15 residues. Trimming left V 0 bases short and J 7 bases short, with 15 bases between. The CDR3 sequence is CASSYSKNARLEAFF. The CDR3 DNA sequence: TGTGCCAGCAGTTACTCGAAAAATGCTCGCCTTGAAGCTTTCTTT.

The table lists this clonotype with many counts. V and J are TRBV5-6 and TRBJ1-6; no reliable D call. CDR1 and CDR2 (germline): SGHDT, YYEEEE. The CDR3 spans 19 residues. V lost 0 bases, J lost 0 bases, and 16 bases lay in between. CDR3 in amino acids: CASSLGGLPTRSYNSPLHF. The CDR3 region has the DNA TGTGCCAGCAGCTTGGGAGGGCTCCCCACACGCTCCTATAATTCACCCCTCCACTTT.

This clonotype was counted only a few times. The rearrangement joins TRBV6-6 to TRBJ2-3, with 12 bases fitting TRBD2. V lost 6 bases to trimming and J lost 5 bases; unmatched junction nucleotides: 6. The CDR3 runs 15 residues. In germline, CDR1 is MNHNY, CDR2 SVGAGI (reference sequence). The CDR3 region has the DNA TGTGCCAGCAGGGTGACTAGCGGGGGCGGAGATACGCAGTATTTT. Translating gives CASRVTSGGGDTQYF.

The V gene is TRBV6-5, the J gene TRBJ1-3; maybe TRBD1 (6 bases). This CDR3 region has 15 residues. Looked up from germline, CDR1 is MNHEY and CDR2 is SVGAGI. The V end was cut by 2 bases, the J end by 0 bases, with 8 bases between. In DNA, the CDR3 is TGTGCCAGCAGTTACAACAGGGACTCTGGAAACACCATATATTTT. Amino acids: CASSYNRDSGNTIYF.

This clonotype was observed many times. The CDR3: CASTPLKKETQYF. The CDR3 coding sequence is TGTGCCAGCACCCCGCTCAAAAAAGAGACCCAGTACTTC. The chain couples TRBV7-6 to TRBJ2-5; D gene ambiguous. The V end was cut by 7 bases, the J end by 3 bases, with 12 bases between. CDR1 is SGHVS and CDR2 is FNYEAQ in the germline V gene. There are 13 residues in the CDR3.

The V and J genes are TRBV7-3 and TRBJ2-4; 10 positions agree with TRBD2. The CDR3 contains 18 residues. Germline CDR1 is SGHTA and CDR2 is FQGTGA. With 6 bases clipped from V and 0 bases from J, the junction kept 11 bases outside the gene matches. The CDR3 DNA is TGTGCCAGCAGGCGGACTAGCGGTTTTCCCTTAGCCAAAAACATTCAGTACTTC. Translation gives CASRRTSGFPLAKNIQYF.

This clonotype was detected ten times or more. This sequence joins TRBV3-1 and TRBJ2-1, with a tentative D call TRBD1 (6 bases). The CDR3 sequence is 14 residues long. Trimming took 4 bases from V and 6 from J, leaving 13 bases between them. The germline V gene encodes CDR1 LGHDT and CDR2 YNNKEL (reference sequence). The CDR3 sequence: CASSLGTQINEQFF. CDR3 bases: TGTGCCAGCAGCCTCGGGACACAAATCAATGAGCAGTTCTTC.

This clonotype has only a few counts. V and J are TRBV7-2 and TRBJ2-5; TRBD2 is a possible D gene (5 bases). The CDR3 runs to 12 residues. Trimming shortened V by 5 bases and J by 9 bases, and 13 bases separated the two germline ends. Germline V gene lookup returns CDR1 SGHTA and CDR2 FQGNSA. CDR3 bases: TGTGCCAGCAGCGTAGGAGGAAGGGCCCAGTACTTC. Translated, it gives CASSVGGRAQYF.